These 15 T cell receptor beta chains were sequenced from one sample in a study of blood T cell repertoires in COVID-19. The assay was immunoSEQ multiplex PCR, and TCRdb's table has in-frame clones only and misses some. The sample shows 250,000 or so clones, 80% to 85% of them seen only once. What was sequenced was PBMCs or T cells enriched from blood (not recorded which). Receptors were obtained from a man between 50 and 59 years old who had recovered from COVID-19.

This clone was seen only once. CDR3 in amino acids: CASSLGTPGTDTQYF. The CDR3 region has the DNA TGTGCCAGCAGTCTCGGGACTCCTGGAACAGATACGCAGTATTTT. V is TRBV5-4 and J is TRBJ2-3; D perhaps matches TRBD2 (6 bases). Trimming cost V 5 bases and J 3 bases, with 16 bases left between them. The length of the CDR3 is 15 residues. Looked up from germline, CDR1 is SGHNT and CDR2 is YYREEE (reference sequence).

V gene TRBV6-2 or TRBV6-3 combines with J gene TRBJ2-1; 10 positions match TRBD2. The CDR3 extends over 17 amino acids. Germline V gene data show CDR1 as MNHEY and CDR2 as SVGEGT. J gave up 5 bases and V 6 bases, and 13 bases lay outside the gene matches. CDR3 in amino acids: CASSLFLGTSVHNEQFF. The CDR3 DNA is TGTGCCAGCAGCTTATTTTTAGGGACTAGCGTCCACAATGAGCAGTTCTTC.

The chain uses TRBV5-4 and TRBJ1-6, with 9 nucleotides matching TRBD1. The V and J ends lost 5 bases and 7 bases, in that order; junction bases with no gene match: 7. Germline V gene sequence: CDR1 SGHNT, CDR2 YYREEE (reference sequence). The length of the CDR3 is 15 residues. The CDR3 reads CASRISGTGNSPLHF. The CDR3 DNA sequence: TGTGCCAGCAGAATCTCCGGGACAGGGAATTCACCCCTCCACTTT.

This chain connects TRBV18 to TRBJ1-6, with a weak D call TRBD1 (6 bases). CDR3 length: 14 residues. Germline V lookup: CDR1 KGHSH, CDR2 LQKENI. Trimming pared 6 bases from V and 5 bases from J, leaving 11 bases between. CDR3 in DNA: TGTGCCAGCTCGTCGGGACACAATAATTCACCCCTCCACTTT. It translates to CASSSGHNNSPLHF.

The chain employs TRBV29-1 and TRBJ2-3, with D hard to call. The germline V gene encodes CDR1 SQVTM and CDR2 ANQGSEA. This CDR3 comprises 16 residues. The V end lost 0 bases, the J end lost 2 bases, and 15 bases lay between the germline ends. CDR3 region: CSVEDLGVRYTDTQYF. Written as DNA, the CDR3 is TGCAGCGTTGAAGATCTAGGAGTCAGATACACAGATACGCAGTATTTT.

The rearrangement joins TRBV7-3 to TRBJ1-2; 9 positions agree with TRBD1. This CDR3 is built from 14 residues. V was clipped by 4 bases and J by 4 bases; unmatched bases: 4. Germline V gene sequence: CDR1 SGHTA, CDR2 FQGTGA. CDR3 residues: CASSSGTGSYGYTF. In nucleotides, the CDR3 is TGTGCCAGCAGCTCCGGGACAGGGAGCTATGGCTACACCTTC.

The genes are TRBV7-3 and TRBJ1-6; 7 bases match TRBD1. The CDR3 loop spans 16 amino acids. Trimming took 6 bases from V and 9 from J; bases not matched to a gene: 14. Germline CDR1 reads SGHTA; CDR2 reads FQGTGA. CDR3 DNA: TGTGCCAGCAGTCAAAACAGACAGGGTTTAGGTTCACCCCTCCACTTT. Translation: CASSQNRQGLGSPLHF.

V usage is TRBV6-5 and J usage is TRBJ2-5, with 9 bases lining up with TRBD2. V gave up 6 bases and J gave up 4 bases; unmatched junction bases: 6. This CDR3 spans 14 amino acids. The germline CDR1 and CDR2 sequences are MNHEY and SVGAGI. The CDR3 DNA sequence: TGTGCCAGCAGGAGGCTAGCGGGACGAGAGACCCAGTACTTC. Translating it yields CASRRLAGRETQYF.

Comments on this clone: Other DNA sequences within the sample encode an identical CDR3. The V and J genes are TRBV20-1 and TRBJ1-5; D gene ambiguous. Germline CDR1 and CDR2: DFQATT and SNEGSKA (reference sequence). Trimming cost V 3 bases and J 4 bases, with 10 bases left between them. This CDR3 comprises 13 residues. For the CDR3, the DNA is TGCAGTGCTAGTAGCACAGTTAATCAGCCCCAGCATTTT. It encodes CSASSTVNQPQHF.

This clone was picked up one time. CDR3 coding DNA: TGTGCCAGCAGCTTTATGACAGATACGACCTCCTACGAGCAGTACTTC. Translating gives CASSFMTDTTSYEQYF. The J gene is TRBJ2-7, the V gene TRBV11-3, with D perhaps matching TRBD1 (5 bases). The ends were cut back, 3 bases at V and 0 bases at J, with 15 bases in the middle. This CDR3 comprises 16 residues. Germline CDR1 and CDR2: SGHNT and YENEEA.

This clone has a handful of counts. The chain has TRBV5-6 and TRBJ1-5; 7 bases align to TRBD1. Germline loops: CDR1 SGHDT, CDR2 YYEEEE. The trim removed 0 bases at V and 5 bases at J, leaving 11 bases unmatched. The CDR3 totals 17 residues. CDR3 bases: TGTGCCAGCAGCTTGGGGTCTTTCGGGCAGGGGGATCAGCCCCAGCATTTT. This sequence encodes CASSLGSFGQGDQPQHF. Full variable domain (remainder filled in from reference TRBV5-6 and TRBJ1-5): DAGVTQSPTHLIKTRGQQVTLRCSPKSGHDTVSWYQQALGQGPQFIFQYYEEEERQRGNFPDRFSGHQFPNYSSELNVNALLLGDSALYLCASSLGSFGQGDQPQHFGDGTRLSIL.

The chain is built from TRBV5-6 and TRBJ1-2; tentatively, D is TRBD1 (6 bases). This CDR3 is 15 amino acids long. With 4 bases removed from V and 3 bases from J, the gap between germline ends came to 16 bases. Germline CDR1 and CDR2: SGHDT and YYEEEE. CDR3 amino acids: CASSLTGQLHYGYTF. For the CDR3, the DNA is TGTGCCAGCAGCCTGACGGGACAACTACACTATGGCTACACCTTC.

The CDR3 protein is CASRRTGSEYEQYF. CDR3 bases: TGTGCCAGCAGAAGGACAGGGAGCGAATACGAGCAGTACTTC. The chain carries TRBV6-5 and TRBJ2-7; 8 positions match TRBD1. Losses at the gene ends were 6 bases for V and 4 bases for J; bases not matched to a gene: 8. Germline-derived CDR1 and CDR2 are MNHEY and SVGAGI. This CDR3 contains 14 residues.

This chain links TRBV5-1 with TRBJ1-1; TRBD1 might be the D (5 bases). This CDR3 has 17 residues. Germline V gene sequence: CDR1 SGHRS, CDR2 YFSETQ. Trimming pared 0 bases from V and 6 bases from J, leaving 21 bases between. CDR3 DNA: TGCGCCAGCAGCTTGGACGAGAGGTCCCTCGGGGGTCCTGAAGCTTTCTTT. Its translation: CASSLDERSLGGPEAFF.

In DNA form, the CDR3 reads TGTGCCAGCAGCTTAATATCAGCAGGTCGTGATGAGCAGTTCTTC. The encoded protein is CASSLISAGRDEQFF. This chain joins TRBV7-3 and TRBJ2-1; D gene uncertain. The ends were cut back, 1 base at V and 8 bases at J, with 15 bases in the middle. The CDR3 length is 15 residues. The germline V gene encodes CDR1 SGHTA and CDR2 FQGTGA.